The rows below give T cell receptor beta chains drawn from one sample of a study of blood T cell repertoires in COVID-19. The protocol was immunoSEQ multiplex PCR, while the TCRdb copy is restricted to in-frame clones and leaves out a portion. Here the sample spans 150,000 to 250,000 clones, roughly 79% being singletons. Sequenced input: peripheral blood. The receptors stem from a human donor with acute or convalescent COVID-19. The donor label of this sample is uncertain. CDR3s leave out the opening cysteine and the closing phenylalanine or tryptophan. D genes are given only for firm matches.

v_gene: TRBV28; j_gene: TRBJ2-7; d_gene: TRBD2; CDR3aa: ASSIGGRFYEQY
v_gene: TRBV18; j_gene: TRBJ1-2; d_gene: TRBD1; CDR3aa: ASSPVSPTGADNYGYT
v_gene: TRBV24-1; j_gene: TRBJ2-1; d_gene: TRBD2; CDR3aa: ATNDVTSGYNEQF
v_gene: TRBV27; j_gene: TRBJ2-1; d_gene: TRBD1; CDR3aa: ASSSRTGALDEQF
v_gene: TRBV30; j_gene: TRBJ1-2; d_gene: .; CDR3aa: AWSDGQMGGYT
v_gene: TRBV9; j_gene: TRBJ2-3; d_gene: TRBD2; CDR3aa: ASSVGLGTSGSSDTQY
v_gene: TRBV2; j_gene: TRBJ1-6; d_gene: .; CDR3aa: ASNQEGSYNSPLH
v_gene: TRBV7-2; j_gene: TRBJ2-7; d_gene: TRBD2; CDR3aa: ASSGGKGLAVYEQY
v_gene: TRBV6-5; j_gene: TRBJ2-7; d_gene: TRBD2; CDR3aa: ASSYIAGGYEQY
v_gene: TRBV10-3; j_gene: TRBJ1-4; d_gene: TRBD1; CDR3aa: AISATGPGEKLF
v_gene: TRBV21-1; j_gene: TRBJ1-5; d_gene: .; CDR3aa: ASSTNPPLSRYSNQPQH
v_gene: TRBV12-5; j_gene: TRBJ1-6; d_gene: .; CDR3aa: ASAPDNSPLH
v_gene: TRBV29-1; j_gene: TRBJ1-5; d_gene: TRBD1; CDR3aa: SVEDMSGQGCRYSNQPQH
v_gene: TRBV27; j_gene: TRBJ2-7; d_gene: TRBD2; CDR3aa: ASSRTSGTYEQY
v_gene: TRBV28; j_gene: TRBJ1-2; d_gene: TRBD1; CDR3aa: ASGTLDRGREVYGYT
v_gene: TRBV18; j_gene: TRBJ2-2; d_gene: TRBD2; CDR3aa: ASSPRTNGRANTGELF
v_gene: TRBV18; j_gene: TRBJ1-1; d_gene: .; CDR3aa: ASSPIAPGGNTEAF
v_gene: TRBV28; j_gene: TRBJ2-2; d_gene: .; CDR3aa: ASRTSANTGELF
v_gene: TRBV7-3; j_gene: TRBJ2-1; d_gene: TRBD2; CDR3aa: ASSLIAGRRNEQF
v_gene: TRBV18; j_gene: TRBJ1-5; d_gene: TRBD1; CDR3aa: ASSREQGSNQPQH
v_gene: TRBV27; j_gene: TRBJ2-7; d_gene: .; CDR3aa: ASSFGESYEQY
v_gene: TRBV24-1; j_gene: TRBJ2-5; d_gene: .; CDR3aa: ATSDPQETQY
v_gene: TRBV7-9; j_gene: TRBJ2-1; d_gene: TRBD2; CDR3aa: ASSSGGSSYNEQF
v_gene: TRBV6-1; j_gene: TRBJ2-3; d_gene: .; CDR3aa: ASSEGGRQFSTDTQY
v_gene: TRBV28; j_gene: TRBJ2-1; d_gene: TRBD2; CDR3aa: ASSPRGSGRKDEQF
v_gene: TRBV7-9; j_gene: TRBJ1-4; d_gene: .; CDR3aa: ASRRGSEKLF
v_gene: TRBV5-6; j_gene: TRBJ1-6; d_gene: TRBD1; CDR3aa: ASTSTGLSYNSPLH
v_gene: TRBV30; j_gene: TRBJ1-5; d_gene: TRBD1; CDR3aa: AWSPWTGGISNQPQH
v_gene: TRBV5-1; j_gene: TRBJ1-1; d_gene: TRBD1; CDR3aa: ASSLGTGGPPEAF
v_gene: TRBV7-9; j_gene: TRBJ2-1; d_gene: TRBD2; CDR3aa: ASFLAGVGNEQF
v_gene: TRBV5-1; j_gene: TRBJ2-7; d_gene: TRBD1; CDR3aa: ASSEQGGEQY
v_gene: TRBV11-2; j_gene: TRBJ2-5; d_gene: .; CDR3aa: ASSLGTHLGGETQY
v_gene: TRBV6-2/TRBV6-3; j_gene: TRBJ2-5; d_gene: .; CDR3aa: ASSYSGRGAKETQY
v_gene: TRBV24-1; j_gene: TRBJ1-2; d_gene: TRBD1; CDR3aa: ATSDSRQGAGGYT
v_gene: TRBV5-4; j_gene: TRBJ2-7; d_gene: .; CDR3aa: ASSRSRDSYEQY
v_gene: TRBV6-1; j_gene: TRBJ1-1; d_gene: TRBD1; CDR3aa: ASSDGRGLVEAF
v_gene: TRBV7-2; j_gene: TRBJ1-5; d_gene: TRBD1; CDR3aa: ASSLVGGQGSSNQPQH